This T cell receptor beta chain was observed in a study of identical twins. This clonotype was seen only a few times. The antigen is undetermined. Study results and caveats: Zero-insertion analyses were open to partial confounding by invariant MAIT and iNKT cells. Where beta out-of-frame sequences were concerned, excess twin sharing was weaker.

TCRdb reprocessed the 5' RACE reads with MiXCR, giving one entry per CDR3 protein. The data show some 500,000 distinct CDR3 sequences, 14% seen once. Everyone who donated was a healthy Caucasian. V lost 0 bases and J lost 8, with 15 bases in between. This CDR3 is 15 amino acids long. Germline CDR1 and CDR2: SGHKS and YYEKEE (reference sequence). The same sample was also studied in work on yellow fever vaccine responses in identical twins.

J is TRBJ2-1 and V is TRBV5-5; possibly TRBD1 for D (7 bases). This clonotype was sampled from a woman aged 18-29 years in good health. Source material: CD4+ T cells sorted from blood. CDR3 DNA sequence: TGTGCCAGCAGCTTGGCTGCGACAGGGACTTATGAGCAGTTCTTC. Translation gives CASSLAATGTYEQFF.